This TCR beta chain was captured in a study of siplizumab effects on memory and regulatory T cells. Some clones are missing from TCRdb's copy, which holds only in-frame ones; the method was immunoSEQ multiplex PCR. Of around 77,000 clones in the sample, about 90% are singletons; the top ten hold roughly 28%. With regard to this clone: Its antigen is not identified.

Study-wide results and limits: There were only a minor fraction of alloreactive clones that mapped to unstimulated subsets. Alloreactive sequences traceable to unstimulated CD4+ memory cells declined significantly under siplizumab.

V was cut by 1 base and J by 6 bases, with 7 bases left in between. The CDR3 is made up of 13 amino acids. Germline V gives CDR1 LNHDA, CDR2 SQIVND (reference sequence). The V and J genes are TRBV19 and TRBJ1-5; no clear D. The clonotype comes from a human donor in good health. Sequencing was carried out using CD8+ T cells sorted from blood. Here the CDR3 reads CASSIVSGQPQHF. The CDR3 DNA reads TGTGCCAGTAGTATAGTTTCGGGTCAGCCCCAGCATTTT.